Following are 15 T cell receptor beta chains from one sample sequenced in a study of shared clonotypes between healthy human individuals. Profiling relied on immunoSEQ multiplex PCR, and the TCRdb table lists in-frame clones only, not all of them. The sample carries about 1.1 million clones, approximately 80% recorded once. The sequencing sample was made of memory CD4+ T cells from PBMCs. Subset: CD45RA-negative fraction. The origin of the receptors is a man aged 18-30 years in good health. Some clones in this sample may be carry-over from other donors' samples.

The V gene is TRBV5-4, the J gene TRBJ2-7, with D tentatively TRBD2 (6 bases). The V end lost 4 bases, the J end lost 5 bases, and 19 bases lay between the germline ends. The CDR3 extends over 15 amino acids. The V gene's germline CDR1 is SGHNT and CDR2 YYREEE (reference sequence). DNA for the CDR3: TGTGCCAGCAGCGCGGGGAGGTCCCAAGGCCACGAGCAGTACTTC. This encodes CASSAGRSQGHEQYF.

This sequence joins TRBV19 and TRBJ1-1, with D unclear. The CDR3 is 13 amino acids. V shed 4 bases and J shed 1 base, with 7 bases lying between them. Germline V lookup: CDR1 LNHDA, CDR2 SQIVND (reference sequence). The CDR3 nucleotides are TGTGCCAGTAGTACGCTGACGAACACTGAAGCTTTCTTT. This encodes CASSTLTNTEAFF.

The chain combines TRBV11-2 with TRBJ2-1, with a tentative D call TRBD1 (5 bases). This CDR3 contains 14 residues. Trimming left V 5 bases short and J 10 bases short, with 18 bases between. Germline assignment: CDR1 SGHAT and CDR2 FQNNGV. The CDR3: CASSAPTQGREQFF. In DNA, the CDR3 is TGTGCCAGCAGCGCCCCCACTCAGGGCCGGGAGCAGTTCTTC.

The rearrangement uses TRBV19 and TRBJ2-1; D may be TRBD1 or TRBD2 (7 bases each). There are 16 residues in the CDR3. Germline CDR1 LNHDA, CDR2 SQIVND (reference sequence). The V end lost 4 bases, the J end lost 9 bases, and 22 bases lay between the germline ends. CDR3 protein: CASSSPRQGGVGEQFF. The CDR3, as DNA: TGTGCCAGTAGTAGTCCCCGGCAGGGGGGGGTTGGTGAGCAGTTCTTC.

J is TRBJ2-2 and V is TRBV6-5; D is ambiguous. V lost 5 bases, J lost 0 bases, and 10 bases lay in between. Germline CDR1 and CDR2: MNHEY and SVGAGI. This CDR3 region has 15 residues. As DNA, the CDR3 is TGTGCCAGCAGTAGGGCCTCATCGAACACCGGGGAGCTGTTTTTT. It codes for CASSRASSNTGELFF.

V gene TRBV7-8 combines with J gene TRBJ2-3, with TRBD2 as a possible D gene (5 bases). Trimming left V 5 bases short and J 0 bases short, with 18 bases between. CDR1 is SGHVS, CDR2 FQNEAQ, per germline. CDR3 length: 17 residues. The CDR3 is CASSTRLAKASTDTQYF. CDR3 DNA: TGTGCCAGCAGCACCCGGCTAGCTAAAGCTAGCACAGATACGCAGTATTTT.

About this clone itself: Lacking the conserved final phenylalanine or tryptophan, this CDR3 likely reflects a read error. V gene TRBV18 combines with J gene TRBJ2-7; 8 bases match TRBD1. The V gene's germline CDR1 is KGHSH and CDR2 LQKENI. Germline trimming cut 5 bases from V and 6 bases from J; bases unmatched to any gene: 6. The CDR3 consists of 13 residues. CDR3 region: CASSARTGFEQYS. As DNA, the CDR3 is TGTGCCAGCTCAGCCCGGACAGGGTTCGAGCAGTACTCC.

This clone was found once. This chain uses TRBV28 with TRBJ1-1, with 7 bases lining up with TRBD1. Trimming cost V 6 bases and J 4 bases; bases outside gene matches: 11. Germline CDR1 reads MDHEN; CDR2 reads SYDVKM. The CDR3 loop spans 15 amino acids. CDR3 bases: TGTGCCAGCAGCATCGGAGGGGGCGAAACCACTGAAGCTTTCTTT. This gives the protein CASSIGGGETTEAFF.

The chain combines TRBV27 with TRBJ2-7, with D tentatively TRBD1 (5 bases). This CDR3 spans 15 amino acids. Trimming removed 5 bases at V and 2 bases at J, with 16 bases between. Germline CDR1 is MNHEY and CDR2 is SMNVEV (reference sequence). As DNA, the CDR3 is TGTGCCAGCAGTCCACGACAGTCACACCCCTACGAGCAGTACTTC. It yields the protein CASSPRQSHPYEQYF.

A note on this clone: Additional DNA sequences in this sample encode the identical CDR3. The chain combines TRBV27 with TRBJ2-3, with 10 nucleotides matching TRBD2. Germline loops: CDR1 MNHEY, CDR2 SMNVEV (reference sequence). The CDR3 is made up of 15 amino acids. Germline trimming cut 3 bases from V and 0 bases from J; bases unmatched to any gene: 0. The CDR3 here is CASSLTSGSTDTQYF. CDR3 sequence (DNA): TGTGCCAGCAGTTTGACTAGCGGGAGCACAGATACGCAGTATTTT.

This clone has a count of ten or more. The rearrangement links TRBV5-4 to TRBJ2-1; 7 nucleotides line up with TRBD2. CDR1 SGHNT and CDR2 YYREEE come from the germline V gene (reference sequence). The trim removed 1 base at V and 1 base at J, leaving 2 bases unmatched. The CDR3 contains 15 residues. CDR3 in amino acids: CASSLPAGSYNEQFF. CDR3 bases: TGTGCCAGCAGCTTGCCAGCGGGATCCTACAATGAGCAGTTCTTC. Combining the CDR3 with reference TRBV5-4 and TRBJ2-1 gives the whole variable domain ETGVTQSPTHLIKTRGQQVTLRCSSQSGHNTVSWYQQALGQGPQFIFQYYREEENGRGNFPPRFSGLQFPNYSSELNVNALELDDSALYLCASSLPAGSYNEQFFGPGTRLTVL.

V and J are TRBV19 and TRBJ1-2, with D perhaps matching TRBD1 (5 bases). The germline gives CDR1 LNHDA, CDR2 SQIVND (reference sequence). V gave up 2 bases and J gave up 1 base, with 14 bases separating them. The length of the CDR3 is 16 residues. The CDR3 DNA reads TGTGCCAGTAGTATATCCCTTCACAGGATTAACTATGGCTACACCTTC. This translates into CASSISLHRINYGYTF.

Turning to this clone: At one boundary the junction diverges from the germline segment, which might be a read error. The chain joins TRBV5-5 to TRBJ1-5; no definite D call. Germline loops: CDR1 SGHKS, CDR2 YYEKEE (reference sequence). The CDR3 extends over 15 amino acids. The CDR3 spells CASSQVPQGNQPQHF. Here the CDR3 DNA reads TGCGCCAGCAGCCAAGTCCCGCAGGGCAATCAGCCCCAGCATTTT. The full variable domain, with the rest looked up from reference TRBV5-5 and TRBJ1-5, is DAGVTQSPTHLIKTRGQQVTLRCSPISGHKSVSWYQQVLGQGPQFIFQYYEKEERGRGNFPDRFSARQFPNYSSELNVNALLLGDSALYLCASSQVPQGNQPQHFGDGTRLSIL.

This chain uses TRBV5-1 with TRBJ2-7; D remains unclear. Trimming removed 0 bases from V and 0 bases from J, with 7 bases in between. CDR1 and CDR2 from the germline V gene are SGHRS and YFSETQ. The CDR3 extends over 14 amino acids. CDR3 residues: CASSLEYVSYEQYF. In DNA, the CDR3 is TGCGCCAGCAGCTTGGAGTACGTCTCCTACGAGCAGTACTTC.

V usage is TRBV2 and J usage is TRBJ1-4; the D is unclear. CDR1 is SNHLY and CDR2 is FYNNEI in the germline V gene. The length of the CDR3 is 14 residues. The ends were cut back, 1 base at V and 5 bases at J, with 8 bases in the middle. CDR3 sequence: CASSEVGGNEKLFF. The CDR3 bases are TGTGCCAGCAGTGAAGTTGGAGGGAATGAAAAACTGTTTTTT.